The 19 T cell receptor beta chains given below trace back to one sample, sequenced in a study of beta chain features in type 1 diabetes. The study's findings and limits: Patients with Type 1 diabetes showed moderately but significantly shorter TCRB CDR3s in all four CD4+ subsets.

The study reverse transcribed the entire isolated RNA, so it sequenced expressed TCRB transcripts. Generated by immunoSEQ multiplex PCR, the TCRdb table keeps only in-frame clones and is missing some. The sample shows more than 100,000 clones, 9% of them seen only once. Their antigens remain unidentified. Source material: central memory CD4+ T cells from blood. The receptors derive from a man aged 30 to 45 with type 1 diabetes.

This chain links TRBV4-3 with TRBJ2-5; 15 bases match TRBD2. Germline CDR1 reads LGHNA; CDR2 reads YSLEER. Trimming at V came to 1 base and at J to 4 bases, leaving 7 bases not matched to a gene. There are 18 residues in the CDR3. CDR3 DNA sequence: TGCGCCAGCAGCCAAGGGGGACTAGCGGGGGGTGTGGGAGAGACCCAGTACTTC. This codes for CASSQGGLAGGVGETQYF.

CDR3 loop: CASNGGTGDTGELFF. The CDR3 bases are TGTGCCAGCAACGGAGGGACAGGGGACACCGGGGAGCTGTTTTTT. V gene TRBV21-1 combines with J gene TRBJ2-2; the D call in the table, TRBD1, was not verified against the DNA. TRBV21-1 is a known pseudogene. This CDR3 is built from 15 residues.

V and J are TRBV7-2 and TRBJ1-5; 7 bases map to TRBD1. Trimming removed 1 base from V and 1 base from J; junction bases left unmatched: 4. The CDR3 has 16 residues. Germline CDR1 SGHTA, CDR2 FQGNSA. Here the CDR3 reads CASSLDAGGSNQPQHF. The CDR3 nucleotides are TGTGCCAGCAGCTTAGATGCAGGGGGAAGCAATCAGCCCCAGCATTTT.

The CDR3: CASSSGTGNYGYTF. CDR3 sequence (DNA): TGTGCCAGCAGTTCCGGGACAGGGAACTATGGCTACACCTTC. The chain combines TRBV6-5 with TRBJ1-2; 9 nucleotides align to TRBD1. Trimming at V came to 4 bases and at J to 2 bases, leaving 2 bases not matched to a gene. This CDR3 contains 14 residues. CDR1 is MNHEY, CDR2 SVGAGI, per germline.

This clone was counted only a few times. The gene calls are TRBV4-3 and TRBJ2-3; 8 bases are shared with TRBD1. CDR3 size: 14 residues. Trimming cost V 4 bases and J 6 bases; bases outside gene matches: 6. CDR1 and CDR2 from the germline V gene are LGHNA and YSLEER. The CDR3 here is CASSPWTGQDTQYF. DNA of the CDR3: TGCGCCAGCAGCCCTTGGACAGGGCAGGATACGCAGTATTTT.

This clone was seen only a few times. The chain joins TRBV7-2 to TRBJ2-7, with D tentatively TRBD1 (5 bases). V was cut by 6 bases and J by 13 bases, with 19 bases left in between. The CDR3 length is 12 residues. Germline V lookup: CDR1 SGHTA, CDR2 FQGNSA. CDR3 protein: CASSSDRLRIYF. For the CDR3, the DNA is TGTGCCAGCAGTTCCGACAGACTGAGAATATACTTC.

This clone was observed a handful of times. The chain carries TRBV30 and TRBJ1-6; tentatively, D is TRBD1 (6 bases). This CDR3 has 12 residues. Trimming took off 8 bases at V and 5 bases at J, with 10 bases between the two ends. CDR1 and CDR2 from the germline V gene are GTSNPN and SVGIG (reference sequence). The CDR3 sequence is CASYRDNSPLHF. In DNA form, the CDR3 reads TGTGCCAGTTACAGGGATAATTCACCCCTCCACTTT.

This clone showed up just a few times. The CDR3 DNA is TGTGCCAGCAGCTTAGGGGACAGGGATGACTATGGCTACACCTTC. Residues: CASSLGDRDDYGYTF. The chain carries TRBV7-2 and TRBJ1-2; 9 bases map to TRBD1. Germline V CDR1 and CDR2: SGHTA, FQGNSA. The CDR3 is 15 amino acids. The junction had 3 bases not matched to a gene; V was cut back by 1 base and J by 3 bases.

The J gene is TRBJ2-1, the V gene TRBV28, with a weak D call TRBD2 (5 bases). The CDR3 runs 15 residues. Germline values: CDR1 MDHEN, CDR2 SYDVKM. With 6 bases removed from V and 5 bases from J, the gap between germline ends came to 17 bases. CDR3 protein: CASRNSGFPHNEQFF. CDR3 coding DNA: TGTGCCAGCAGAAACTCGGGGTTTCCCCACAATGAGCAGTTCTTC.

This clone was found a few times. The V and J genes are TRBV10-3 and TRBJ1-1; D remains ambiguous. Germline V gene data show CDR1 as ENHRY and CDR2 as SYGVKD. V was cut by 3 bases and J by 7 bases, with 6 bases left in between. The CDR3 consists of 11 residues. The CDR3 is CAISDSVEAFF. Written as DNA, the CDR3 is TGTGCCATCAGTGATAGTGTTGAAGCTTTCTTT.

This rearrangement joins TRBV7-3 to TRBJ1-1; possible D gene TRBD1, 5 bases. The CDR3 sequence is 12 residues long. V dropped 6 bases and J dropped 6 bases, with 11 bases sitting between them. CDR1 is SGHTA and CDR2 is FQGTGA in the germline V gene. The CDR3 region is CASSGGGPEAFF. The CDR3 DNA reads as TGTGCCAGCAGTGGGGGGGGACCTGAAGCTTTCTTT.

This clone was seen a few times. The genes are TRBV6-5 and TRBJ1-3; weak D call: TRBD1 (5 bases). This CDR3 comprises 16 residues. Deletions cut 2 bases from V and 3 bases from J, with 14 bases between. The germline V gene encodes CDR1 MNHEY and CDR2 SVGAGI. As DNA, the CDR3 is TGTGCCAGCAGTTACGCCGCAGGGTGGAGTGGAAACACCATATATTTT. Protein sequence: CASSYAAGWSGNTIYF.

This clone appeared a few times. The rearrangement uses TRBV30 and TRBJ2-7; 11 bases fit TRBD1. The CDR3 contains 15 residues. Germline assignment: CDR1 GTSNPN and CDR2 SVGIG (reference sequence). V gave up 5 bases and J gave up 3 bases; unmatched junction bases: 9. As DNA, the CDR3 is TGTGCCTGGGATTTTCCGGGACAGGGGGGCTACGAGCAGTACTTC. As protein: CAWDFPGQGGYEQYF.

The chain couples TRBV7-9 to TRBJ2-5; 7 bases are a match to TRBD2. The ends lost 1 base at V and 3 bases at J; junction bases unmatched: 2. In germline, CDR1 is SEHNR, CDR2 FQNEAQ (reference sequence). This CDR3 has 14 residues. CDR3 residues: CASSLVSGEETQYF. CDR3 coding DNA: TGTGCCAGCAGCTTAGTGAGCGGGGAAGAGACCCAGTACTTC.

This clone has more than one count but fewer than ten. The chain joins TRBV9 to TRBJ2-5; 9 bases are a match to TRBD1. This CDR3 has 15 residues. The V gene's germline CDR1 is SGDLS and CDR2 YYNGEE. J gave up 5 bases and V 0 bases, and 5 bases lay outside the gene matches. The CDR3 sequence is CASSVGGTGSETQYF. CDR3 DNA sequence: TGTGCCAGCAGCGTAGGCGGGACAGGGTCCGAGACCCAGTACTTC. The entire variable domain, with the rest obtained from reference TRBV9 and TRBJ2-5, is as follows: DSGVTQTPKHLITATGQRVTLRCSPRSGDLSVYWYQQSLDQGLQFLIQYYNGEERAKGNILERFSAQQFPDLHSELNLSSLELGDSALYFCASSVGGTGSETQYFGPGTRLLVL.

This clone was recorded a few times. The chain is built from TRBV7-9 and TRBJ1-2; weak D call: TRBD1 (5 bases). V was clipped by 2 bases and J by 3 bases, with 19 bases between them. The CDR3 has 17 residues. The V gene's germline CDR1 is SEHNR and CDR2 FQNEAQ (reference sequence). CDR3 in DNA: TGTGCCAGCAGCTTATCGGAGGGGTCAAAGTCCTACTATGGCTACACCTTC. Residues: CASSLSEGSKSYYGYTF.

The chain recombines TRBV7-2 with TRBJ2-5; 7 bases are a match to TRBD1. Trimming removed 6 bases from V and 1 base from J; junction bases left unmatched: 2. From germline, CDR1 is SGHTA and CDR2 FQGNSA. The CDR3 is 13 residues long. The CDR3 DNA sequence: TGTGCCAGCAGGTGGACAGGCCAAGAGACCCAGTACTTC. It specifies CASRWTGQETQYF.

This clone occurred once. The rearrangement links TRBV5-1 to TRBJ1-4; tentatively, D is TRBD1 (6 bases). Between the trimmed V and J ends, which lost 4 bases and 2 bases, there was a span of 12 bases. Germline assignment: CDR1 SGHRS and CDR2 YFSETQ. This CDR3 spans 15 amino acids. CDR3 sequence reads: CASSDTGSTNEKLFF. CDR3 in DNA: TGCGCCAGCAGCGATACAGGGTCGACTAATGAAAAACTGTTTTTT.

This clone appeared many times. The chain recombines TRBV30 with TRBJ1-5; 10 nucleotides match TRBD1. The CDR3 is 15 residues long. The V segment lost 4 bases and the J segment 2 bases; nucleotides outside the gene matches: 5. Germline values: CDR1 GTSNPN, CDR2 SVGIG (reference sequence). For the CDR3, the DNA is TGTGCCTGGAATCGACAGGGGGCGGGCAATCAGCCCCAGCATTTT. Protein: CAWNRQGAGNQPQHF.